This T cell receptor (beta chain) is from a study of control samples from healthy donors and cancer patients. Data came from immunoSEQ multiplex PCR; TCRdb stores just in-frame clones and leaves some out. The repertoire holds some 98,000 clones, approximately 88% seen once, with approximately 38% in the top ten. The CDR3 sequence is 15 residues long. V lost 6 bases, J lost 5 bases, and 19 bases lay in between. Germline V lookup: CDR1 LGHDT, CDR2 YNNKEL (reference sequence). Sequences were obtained from PBMCs. The chain links TRBV3-1 (or the pseudogene TRBV3-2) to TRBJ2-5; TRBD1 is a possible D gene (6 bases). The clonotype originates from a man aged 70-80 years with lung cancer. The CDR3 sequence: CASRRTVPFGETQYF. The CDR3 DNA reads TGTGCCAGCAGGCGGACAGTCCCCTTCGGGGAGACCCAGTACTTC.